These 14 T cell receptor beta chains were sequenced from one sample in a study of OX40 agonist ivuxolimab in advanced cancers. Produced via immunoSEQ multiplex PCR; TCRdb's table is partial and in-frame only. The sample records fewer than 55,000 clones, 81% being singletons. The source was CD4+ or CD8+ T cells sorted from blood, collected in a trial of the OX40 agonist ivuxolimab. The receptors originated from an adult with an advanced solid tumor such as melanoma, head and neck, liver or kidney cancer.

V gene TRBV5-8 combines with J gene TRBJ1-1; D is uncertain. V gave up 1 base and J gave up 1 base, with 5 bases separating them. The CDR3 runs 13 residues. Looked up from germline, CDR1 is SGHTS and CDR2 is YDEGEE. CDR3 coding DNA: TGTGCCAGCAGCTTGAGCAAGAACACTGAAGCTTTCTTT. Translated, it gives CASSLSKNTEAFF.

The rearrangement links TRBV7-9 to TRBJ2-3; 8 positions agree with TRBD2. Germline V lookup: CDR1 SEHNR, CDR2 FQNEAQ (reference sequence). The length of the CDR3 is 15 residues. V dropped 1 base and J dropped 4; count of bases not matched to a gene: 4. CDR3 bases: TGTGCCAGCAGCTTAGGTTCGGGGGGGTCAGATACGCAGTATTTT. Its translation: CASSLGSGGSDTQYF.

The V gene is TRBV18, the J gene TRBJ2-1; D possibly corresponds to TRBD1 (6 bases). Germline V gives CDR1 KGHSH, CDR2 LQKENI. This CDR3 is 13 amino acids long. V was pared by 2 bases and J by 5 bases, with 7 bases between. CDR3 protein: CASSPTGNNEQFF. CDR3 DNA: TGTGCCAGCTCACCAACAGGGAACAATGAGCAGTTCTTC.

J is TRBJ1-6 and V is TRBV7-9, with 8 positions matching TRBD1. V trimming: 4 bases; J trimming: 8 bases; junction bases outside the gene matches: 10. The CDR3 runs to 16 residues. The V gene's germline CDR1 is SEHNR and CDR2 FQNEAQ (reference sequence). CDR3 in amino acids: CASSSGQGTPYSPLHF. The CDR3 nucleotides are TGTGCCAGCAGCTCCGGACAGGGCACCCCATATTCACCCCTCCACTTT.

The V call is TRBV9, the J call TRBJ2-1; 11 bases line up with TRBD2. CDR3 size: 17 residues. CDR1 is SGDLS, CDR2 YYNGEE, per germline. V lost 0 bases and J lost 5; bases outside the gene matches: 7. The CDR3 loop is CASSVGASGGLDNEQFF. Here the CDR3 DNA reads TGTGCCAGCAGCGTAGGGGCTAGCGGGGGGCTGGACAATGAGCAGTTCTTC.

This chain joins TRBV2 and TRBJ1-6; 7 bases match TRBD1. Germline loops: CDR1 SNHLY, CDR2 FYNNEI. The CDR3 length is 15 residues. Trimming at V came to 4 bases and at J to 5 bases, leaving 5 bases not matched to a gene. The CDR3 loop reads CASSATGTDNSPLHF. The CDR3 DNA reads TGTGCCAGCAGTGCTACCGGGACAGATAATTCACCCCTCCACTTT.

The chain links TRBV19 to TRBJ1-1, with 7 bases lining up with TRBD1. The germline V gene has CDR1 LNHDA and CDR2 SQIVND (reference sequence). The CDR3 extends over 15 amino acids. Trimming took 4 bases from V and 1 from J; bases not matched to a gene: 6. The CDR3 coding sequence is TGTGCCAGTAGTACTGACAGGGCGGGGAACACTGAAGCTTTCTTT. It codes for CASSTDRAGNTEAFF.

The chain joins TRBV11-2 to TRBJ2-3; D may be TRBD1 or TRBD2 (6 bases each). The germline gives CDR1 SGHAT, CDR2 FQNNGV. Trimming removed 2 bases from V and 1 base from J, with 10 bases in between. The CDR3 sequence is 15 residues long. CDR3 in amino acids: CASSLNREGTDTQYF. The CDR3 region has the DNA TGTGCCAGCAGCTTAAACAGGGAGGGCACAGATACGCAGTATTTT.

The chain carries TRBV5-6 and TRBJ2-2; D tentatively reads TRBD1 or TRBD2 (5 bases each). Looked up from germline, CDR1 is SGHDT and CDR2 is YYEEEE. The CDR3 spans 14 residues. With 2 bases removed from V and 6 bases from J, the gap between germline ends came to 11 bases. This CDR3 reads CASSLYGAAGELFF. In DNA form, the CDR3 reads TGTGCCAGCAGCTTATACGGGGCGGCCGGGGAGCTGTTTTTT.

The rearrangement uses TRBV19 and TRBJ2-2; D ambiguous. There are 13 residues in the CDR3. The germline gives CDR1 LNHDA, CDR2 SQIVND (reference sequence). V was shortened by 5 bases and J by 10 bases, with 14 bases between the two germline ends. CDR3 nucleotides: TGTGCCAGTAGTCCCCGAGTTTCGGAGGAGCTGTTTTTT. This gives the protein CASSPRVSEELFF.

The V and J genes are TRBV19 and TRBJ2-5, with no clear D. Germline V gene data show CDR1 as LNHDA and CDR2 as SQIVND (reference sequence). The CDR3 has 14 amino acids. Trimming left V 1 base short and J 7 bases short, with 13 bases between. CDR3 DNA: TGTGCCAGTAGTATAGCAGTGGATAGGGTGACCCAGTACTTC. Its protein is CASSIAVDRVTQYF.

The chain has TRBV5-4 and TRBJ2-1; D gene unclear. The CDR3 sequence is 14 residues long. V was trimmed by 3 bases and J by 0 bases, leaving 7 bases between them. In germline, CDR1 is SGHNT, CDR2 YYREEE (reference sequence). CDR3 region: CASSSLSSYNEQFF. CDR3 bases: TGTGCCAGCAGCTCCCTGAGCTCCTACAATGAGCAGTTCTTC.

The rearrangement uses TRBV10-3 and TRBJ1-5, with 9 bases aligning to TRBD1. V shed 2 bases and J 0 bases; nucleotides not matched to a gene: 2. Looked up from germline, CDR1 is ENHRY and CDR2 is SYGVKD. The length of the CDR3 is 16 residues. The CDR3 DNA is TGTGCCATCAGTGAGGGGACAGGGTATAGCAATCAGCCCCAGCATTTT. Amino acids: CAISEGTGYSNQPQHF.

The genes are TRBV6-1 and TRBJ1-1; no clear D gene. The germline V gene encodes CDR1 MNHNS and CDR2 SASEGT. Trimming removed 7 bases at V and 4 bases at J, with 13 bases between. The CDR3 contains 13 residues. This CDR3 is CASKTVRGTEAFF. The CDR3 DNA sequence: TGTGCCAGCAAGACCGTCCGGGGCACTGAAGCTTTCTTT.